The next 2 T cell receptor beta chains were all read from a single sample in a study of shared clonotypes between healthy human individuals. Naivety among CD8 cells was defined by CD45RO negativity and positive CCR7 selection, thereby excluding terminally differentiated effector memory CD45RA+ cells. Repertoires were generated with immunoSEQ multiplex PCR, while TCRdb's copy carries only in-frame clones and drops some. Found here are about 2 million clones, approximately 94% of them singletons; the top ten hold 0.95% to 1.5%. Sequencing used naive CD8+ T cells sorted from blood. The receptors were gathered from a man between 18 and 29 years old in good health.

The genes are TRBV27 and TRBJ2-3, with TRBD2 identical over 8 bases. Germline values: CDR1 MNHEY, CDR2 SMNVEV (reference sequence). Trimming cost V 5 bases and J 2 bases; bases outside gene matches: 6. The CDR3 is made up of 15 amino acids. CDR3 sequence reads: CASSPRTSPTDTQYF. In DNA form, the CDR3 reads TGTGCCAGCAGTCCGCGGACTAGCCCCACAGATACGCAGTATTTT.

The gene calls are TRBV9 and TRBJ2-5, with TRBD1 identical over 12 bases. Germline loops: CDR1 SGDLS, CDR2 YYNGEE. The trim removed 1 base at V and 5 bases at J, leaving 6 bases unmatched. This CDR3 is built from 16 residues. The CDR3 nucleotides are TGTGCCAGCAGCGTATGGGGACAGGGGGCAGTGGAGACCCAGTACTTC. Its protein product is CASSVWGQGAVETQYF. Looking up the rest from reference TRBV9 and TRBJ2-5 gives the full variable domain: DSGVTQTPKHLITATGQRVTLRCSPRSGDLSVYWYQQSLDQGLQFLIQYYNGEERAKGNILERFSAQQFPDLHSELNLSSLELGDSALYFCASSVWGQGAVETQYFGPGTRLLVL.